This TCR beta chain was sequenced for a study of Tregs in tolerant kidney transplant recipients. The protocol was immunoSEQ multiplex PCR, while the TCRdb copy is restricted to in-frame clones and leaves out a portion. The sample shows about 100,000 clones, 80% to 95% of them seen only once. This CDR3 is 17 amino acids long. Germline CDR1 reads LGHNA; CDR2 reads YSLEER. J lost 6 bases, V lost 0 bases, and 9 bases had no gene match. The origin of this receptor is a human donor who received a combined kidney and bone marrow transplant. The chain uses TRBV4-3 and TRBJ2-3, with 10 bases lining up with TRBD2. Here the sequenced sample was CD4+ T cells from blood, taken before the transplant. In DNA form, the CDR3 reads TGCGCCAGCAGCCAAGATCGTAAGCGGGGGGGCTTGGATACGCAGTATTTT. This codes for CASSQDRKRGGLDTQYF.